The rows below give T cell receptor beta chains drawn from one sample of a study of T cell responses to AZD1222 COVID-19 vaccine. Here immunoSEQ multiplex PCR was the method, and the copy in TCRdb shows in-frame clones only, minus some. Among approximately 64,000 clones, over 80% were seen once, and the ten largest hold over 8%. The sequenced sample was peripheral blood, obtained on day 0 of AZD1222 vaccination. These receptor sequences come from an adult in good health. Each CDR3 is given with its conserved first and last residue. Each record gives: D gene, V gene, clone size, J gene, CDR3 protein, CDR3 DNA. The D gene is left open where the match is weak. Clone sizes are given selectively: once, few, many, or a class where the clone is expanded.

D: NA; V: TRBV5-5; size: NA; J: TRBJ1-2; CDR3: CASSSTSNYGYTF; DNA: TGTGCCAGCAGCTCGACAAGTAACTATGGCTACACCTTC
D: NA; V: TRBV14; size: NA; J: TRBJ1-1; CDR3: CASSSQANTEAFF; DNA: TGTGCCAGCAGCTCACAGGCTAACACTGAAGCTTTCTTT
D: NA; V: TRBV3-1/TRBV3-2; size: NA; J: TRBJ1-4; CDR3: CASSQVTDNEKLFF; DNA: TGTGCCAGCAGCCAAGTAACGGATAATGAAAAACTGTTTTTT
D: NA; V: TRBV28; size: NA; J: TRBJ1-3; CDR3: CASSLAGLSSGNTIYF; DNA: TGTGCCAGCAGTTTGGCAGGGCTAAGCTCTGGAAACACCATATATTTT
D: TRBD1; V: TRBV12-3/TRBV12-4; size: NA; J: TRBJ2-1; CDR3: CASSFLTGALFF; DNA: TGTGCCAGCAGTTTCTTGACAGGGGCTCTCTTCTTC
D: NA; V: TRBV24-1; size: NA; J: TRBJ2-1; CDR3: CATSHGSSVGSYNEQFF; DNA: TGTGCCACCAGCCATGGGTCGTCGGTCGGGTCCTACAATGAGCAGTTCTTC
D: TRBD1; V: TRBV3-1/TRBV3-2; size: NA; J: TRBJ1-2; CDR3: CASSQSDRGHGYTF; DNA: TGTGCCAGCAGCCAATCGGACAGGGGGCATGGCTACACCTTC
D: NA; V: TRBV2; size: once; J: TRBJ2-7; CDR3: CASSYDNYEQYF; DNA: TGTGCCAGCAGTTATGACAACTACGAGCAGTACTTC
D: TRBD1; V: TRBV7-9; size: NA; J: TRBJ1-2; CDR3: CASSLGPGGVYGYTF; DNA: TGTGCCAGCAGCTTAGGTCCAGGGGGCGTCTATGGCTACACCTTC
D: TRBD2; V: TRBV27; size: NA; J: TRBJ2-1; CDR3: CASSSPNKRGGKNEQFF; DNA: TGTGCCAGCAGTTCCCCCAATAAGCGGGGGGGCAAGAATGAGCAGTTCTTC
D: TRBD2; V: TRBV5-1; size: NA; J: TRBJ2-5; CDR3: CASSISSGGSGFETQYF; DNA: TGCGCCAGCAGCATCTCTAGCGGGGGGTCAGGATTTGAGACCCAGTACTTC
D: NA; V: TRBV5-1; size: NA; J: TRBJ1-2; CDR3: CASSSLVEKGVYGYTF; DNA: TGCGCCAGCAGCTCCCTTGTTGAGAAGGGGGTCTATGGCTACACCTTC
D: NA; V: TRBV15; size: NA; J: TRBJ1-2; CDR3: CATSRDSSVIYGYTF; DNA: TGTGCCACCAGCAGAGATTCGAGTGTTATCTATGGCTACACCTTC
D: NA; V: TRBV6-7; size: NA; J: TRBJ1-2; CDR3: CASSYPIESPYGYTF; DNA: TGTGCCAGCAGTTACCCGATCGAATCCCCCTATGGCTACACCTTC
D: NA; V: TRBV6-5; size: NA; J: TRBJ1-1; CDR3: CASRRQYTEAFF; DNA: TGTGCCAGCAGAAGACAGTACACTGAAGCTTTCTTT
D: NA; V: TRBV7-3; size: NA; J: TRBJ1-2; CDR3: CASSPMTGSPEGYTF; DNA: TGTGCCAGCAGCCCAATGACAGGCTCCCCTGAGGGCTACACCTTC
D: NA; V: TRBV18; size: NA; J: TRBJ2-3; CDR3: CASSPPATTDTQYF; DNA: TGTGCCAGCTCACCACCGGCCACCACAGATACGCAGTATTTT
D: TRBD1; V: TRBV3-1/TRBV3-2; size: NA; J: TRBJ2-7; CDR3: CASSLLTGGSEQYF; DNA: TGTGCCAGCAGCCTCTTGACAGGGGGGAGCGAGCAGTACTTC
D: TRBD1; V: TRBV5-4; size: NA; J: TRBJ2-3; CDR3: CASSSRGGPLGGTDTQYF; DNA: TGTGCCAGCAGCTCGAGAGGGGGCCCCCTCGGGGGCACAGATACGCAGTATTTT
D: NA; V: TRBV28; size: NA; J: TRBJ1-1; CDR3: CASSRGMNTEAFF; DNA: TGTGCCAGCAGTCGGGGCATGAACACTGAAGCTTTCTTT
D: NA; V: TRBV28; size: NA; J: TRBJ1-4; CDR3: CASSREKLFF; DNA: TGTGCCAGCAGTAGGGAAAAACTGTTTTTT
D: TRBD1; V: TRBV24-1; size: NA; J: TRBJ2-2; CDR3: CATSKRTGPGELFF; DNA: TGTGCCACCAGTAAAAGGACAGGGCCCGGGGAGCTGTTTTTT
D: NA; V: TRBV18; size: NA; J: TRBJ1-2; CDR3: CASSPNLNGLQGKGYTF; DNA: TGTGCCAGCTCACCAAACCTTAACGGCCTTCAGGGGAAGGGCTACACCTTC
D: NA; V: TRBV6-5; size: NA; J: TRBJ1-4; CDR3: CASMLTKNEKLFF; DNA: TGTGCCAGCATGTTGACGAAGAATGAAAAACTGTTTTTT
D: TRBD2; V: TRBV27; size: NA; J: TRBJ2-7; CDR3: CASRASGISYEQYF; DNA: TGTGCCAGCAGGGCTAGCGGCATCTCCTACGAGCAGTACTTC
D: TRBD1; V: TRBV4-3; size: few; J: TRBJ2-4; CDR3: CASSQEWTGGASGIQYF; DNA: TGCGCCAGCAGCCAAGAATGGACAGGGGGCGCTTCAGGCATTCAGTACTTC
D: NA; V: TRBV10-1; size: NA; J: TRBJ2-2; CDR3: CASKETIDTGELFF; DNA: TGCGCCAGCAAGGAGACAATCGACACCGGGGAGCTGTTTTTT
D: TRBD1; V: TRBV19; size: NA; J: TRBJ1-1; CDR3: CASSPGTGKAFF; DNA: TGTGCCAGTAGTCCAGGGACAGGCAAAGCTTTCTTT
D: NA; V: TRBV11-3; size: NA; J: TRBJ2-2; CDR3: CASSTPPGELFF; DNA: TGTGCCAGCAGCACTCCGCCCGGGGAGCTGTTTTTT
D: TRBD1; V: TRBV4-1; size: NA; J: TRBJ1-3; CDR3: CASSHRTGGETGNTIYF; DNA: TGCGCCAGCAGCCATAGGACAGGGGGCGAGACTGGAAACACCATATATTTT
D: TRBD2; V: TRBV6-2/TRBV6-3; size: NA; J: TRBJ2-3; CDR3: CASSYSRAGGRASTDTQYF; DNA: TGTGCCAGCAGTTACTCGAGAGCGGGGGGCCGTGCTAGCACAGATACGCAGTATTTT
D: TRBD1; V: TRBV5-1; size: NA; J: TRBJ1-6; CDR3: CASSLGQGLTGTLHF; DNA: TGCGCCAGCAGCTTGGGACAGGGGCTAACCGGGACCCTCCACTTT
D: TRBD1; V: TRBV6-5; size: NA; J: TRBJ2-7; CDR3: CASNRGSYEQYF; DNA: TGTGCCAGCAACAGGGGGAGCTACGAGCAGTACTTC
D: NA; V: TRBV6-2/TRBV6-3; size: NA; J: TRBJ1-1; CDR3: CASSRRGNTEAFF; DNA: TGTGCCAGCAGTAGACGGGGGAACACTGAAGCTTTCTTT
D: NA; V: TRBV2; size: NA; J: TRBJ1-6; CDR3: CASRVREANSPLHF; DNA: TGTGCCAGCAGGGTCAGGGAAGCTAATTCACCCCTCCACTTT
D: NA; V: TRBV2; size: once; J: TRBJ2-6; CDR3: CASSVKGSGANVLTF; DNA: TGTGCCAGCAGTGTCAAAGGCTCTGGGGCCAACGTCCTGACTTTC
D: NA; V: TRBV7-2; size: NA; J: TRBJ2-2; CDR3: CASSLDPGGSTGELFF; DNA: TGTGCCAGCAGCTTAGATCCGGGGGGCAGCACCGGGGAGCTGTTTTTT
D: NA; V: TRBV6-4; size: NA; J: TRBJ2-7; CDR3: CASGVRQTSYEQYF; DNA: TGTGCCAGCGGGGTTAGACAGACCTCCTACGAGCAGTACTTC
D: NA; V: TRBV30; size: NA; J: TRBJ2-2; CDR3: CAWSLTHRGTGELFF; DNA: TGTGCCTGGAGTTTGACGCACCGGGGAACCGGGGAGCTGTTTTTT
D: TRBD1; V: TRBV29-1; size: NA; J: TRBJ1-1; CDR3: CSSSRGLRYTEAFF; DNA: TGCAGCTCATCCAGGGGGCTTCGGTACACTGAAGCTTTCTTT
D: NA; V: TRBV29-1; size: once; J: TRBJ1-2; CDR3: CSGGGVYDYGYTF; DNA: TGCAGCGGGGGGGGAGTTTATGACTATGGCTACACCTTC
D: TRBD2; V: TRBV7-7; size: NA; J: TRBJ2-3; CDR3: CASSLAGADTQYF; DNA: TGTGCTAGCAGCTTAGCGGGAGCAGATACGCAGTATTTT
D: TRBD1; V: TRBV12-3/TRBV12-4; size: NA; J: TRBJ1-1; CDR3: CASSFSGGTEAFF; DNA: TGTGCCAGCAGTTTTTCAGGGGGGACTGAAGCTTTCTTT
D: NA; V: TRBV7-9; size: few; J: TRBJ1-4; CDR3: CASSLGHIATNEKLFF; DNA: TGTGCCAGCAGCTTAGGTCACATAGCAACTAATGAAAAACTGTTTTTT
D: TRBD1; V: TRBV28; size: NA; J: TRBJ1-2; CDR3: CASSITGGGNGYTF; DNA: TGTGCCAGCAGTATAACGGGAGGGGGCAATGGCTACACCTTC
D: TRBD1; V: TRBV6-5; size: NA; J: TRBJ1-6; CDR3: CASIPGQGGSPLHF; DNA: TGTGCCAGCATTCCGGGACAGGGAGGGTCACCCCTCCACTTT
D: TRBD2; V: TRBV2; size: few; J: TRBJ2-5; CDR3: CAAGSSGGIGETQYF; DNA: TGTGCAGCCGGGAGCAGCGGGGGTATCGGAGAGACCCAGTACTTC
D: NA; V: TRBV9; size: NA; J: TRBJ1-4; CDR3: CASSVGVAWGGEKLFF; DNA: TGTGCCAGCAGCGTAGGTGTCGCGTGGGGAGGAGAAAAACTGTTTTTT
D: TRBD2; V: TRBV7-3; size: NA; J: TRBJ2-2; CDR3: CASSPRGDTGELFF; DNA: TGTGCCAGCAGCCCGCGGGGGGACACCGGGGAGCTGTTTTTT
D: NA; V: TRBV4-1; size: NA; J: TRBJ1-5; CDR3: CASSQELPGPQHF; DNA: TGCGCCAGCAGCCAAGAGCTCCCAGGGCCCCAGCATTTT
D: NA; V: TRBV21-1; size: few; J: TRBJ1-5; CDR3: CALDRQGIGFSNQPQHF; DNA: TGTGCCCTAGACCGACAGGGGATTGGATTTAGCAATCAGCCCCAGCATTTT
D: NA; V: TRBV18; size: NA; J: TRBJ2-1; CDR3: CASSPAGQHSYNEQFF; DNA: TGTGCCAGCTCACCAGCGGGACAACACTCCTACAATGAGCAGTTCTTC
D: TRBD1; V: TRBV4-1; size: NA; J: TRBJ1-2; CDR3: CASSQGPARGLFDYTF; DNA: TGCGCCAGCAGCCAAGGCCCGGCCAGGGGGCTTTTCGACTACACCTTC